The 32 T cell receptor beta chains below were found in one sample sequenced in a study of blood T cell repertoires in COVID-19. The protocol was immunoSEQ multiplex PCR, while the TCRdb copy is restricted to in-frame clones and leaves out a portion. The sample holds tens of thousands of clones, about 86% seen once. The sequenced sample was peripheral blood. The receptors shown here come from an elderly man with active COVID-19.

The chain has TRBV6-5 and TRBJ2-7; D is perhaps TRBD2 (5 bases). With 6 bases removed from V and 0 bases from J, the gap between germline ends came to 15 bases. The CDR3 is 15 amino acids. The germline gives CDR1 MNHEY, CDR2 SVGAGI. CDR3 DNA sequence: TGTGCCAGCAGCCTTTGGAGGCCGAGCTCCTACGAGCAGTACTTC. Its protein product is CASSLWRPSSYEQYF.

This chain uses TRBV7-2 with TRBJ2-3; 13 bases fit TRBD2. This CDR3 contains 16 residues. Looked up from germline, CDR1 is SGHTA and CDR2 is FQGNSA. Trimming at V came to 4 bases and at J to 4 bases, leaving 5 bases not matched to a gene. Here the CDR3 reads CASSSGLAGVADTQYF. The CDR3 region has the DNA TGTGCCAGCAGCTCCGGACTAGCGGGAGTCGCAGATACGCAGTATTTT.

This clone was picked up a small number of times. The V gene is TRBV14, the J gene TRBJ2-7, with 12 bases aligning to TRBD2. V gave up 5 bases and J gave up 3 bases; unmatched junction bases: 11. Germline CDR1 SGHDN, CDR2 FVKESK. CDR3 size: 17 residues. The CDR3: CASSSRYSTSGSYEQYF. DNA for the CDR3: TGTGCCAGCAGCTCAAGATATTCGACTAGCGGGAGCTACGAGCAGTACTTC. Filled out from reference TRBV14 and TRBJ2-7, the complete variable domain reads EAGVTQFPSHSVIEKGQTVTLRCDPISGHDNLYWYRRVMGKEIKFLLHFVKESKQDESGMPNNRFLAERTGGTYSTLKVQPAELEDSGVYFCASSSRYSTSGSYEQYFGPGTRLTVT.

The V call is TRBV4-3, the J call TRBJ1-2; 11 bases map to TRBD1. Trimming cost V 2 bases and J 8 bases; bases outside gene matches: 4. The CDR3 extends over 14 amino acids. The germline CDR1 and CDR2 sequences are LGHNA and YSLEER. CDR3 sequence: CASSQRTGGVGYTF. As DNA, the CDR3 is TGCGCCAGCAGCCAACGGACAGGGGGCGTAGGCTACACCTTC.

The chain couples TRBV9 to TRBJ2-1, with TRBD2 identical over 8 bases. With V trimmed by 4 bases and J by 1 base, 7 bases remained unmatched. The CDR3 spans 16 residues. CDR1 SGDLS and CDR2 YYNGEE come from the germline V gene. The CDR3 sequence: CASSLSGSGSYNEQFF. The DNA of the CDR3 is TGTGCCAGCAGCCTCAGCGGGAGTGGATCCTACAATGAGCAGTTCTTC.

CDR3 region: CASSFGTIPYEQYF. The CDR3, as DNA: TGTGCCAGCAGCTTTGGGACTATCCCTTACGAGCAGTACTTC. The chain couples TRBV7-8 to TRBJ2-7; 7 nucleotides line up with TRBD2. The CDR3 has 14 amino acids. CDR1 SGHVS and CDR2 FQNEAQ come from the germline V gene. V trimming: 3 bases; J trimming: 4 bases; junction bases outside the gene matches: 6.

This clone has only a few counts. This chain links TRBV9 with TRBJ1-3; D might be TRBD1 (5 bases). The CDR3 sequence is 17 residues long. CDR1 and CDR2 from the germline V gene are SGDLS and YYNGEE. Trimming took off 1 base at V and 2 bases at J, with 16 bases between the two ends. The CDR3 nucleotides are TGTGCCAGCAGCGTACAGCAGGGCGTGGGGACTGGAAACACCATATATTTT. Its protein product is CASSVQQGVGTGNTIYF.

The J gene is TRBJ1-6, the V gene TRBV28; TRBD1 might be the D (5 bases). V lost 6 bases and J lost 9, with 9 bases in between. CDR1 and CDR2 from the germline V gene are MDHEN and SYDVKM. The CDR3 spans 12 residues. CDR3 loop: CASRTGFSPLHF. The CDR3 DNA follows: TGTGCCAGCAGAACAGGTTTTTCACCCCTCCACTTT.

In DNA, the CDR3 is TGTGCCAGCAGCGGAACAGGGGGTGTGGGCTATGGCTACACCTTC. Translated, it gives CASSGTGGVGYGYTF. The chain employs TRBV5-5 and TRBJ1-2; 8 nucleotides match TRBD1. Germline lookup yields CDR1 SGHKS and CDR2 YYEKEE (reference sequence). CDR3 length: 15 residues. The ends lost 4 bases at V and 4 bases at J; junction bases unmatched: 9.

The J gene is TRBJ2-1, the V gene TRBV6-2 or TRBV6-3; 8 nucleotides align to TRBD2. This CDR3 has 16 amino acids. Germline lookup yields CDR1 MNHEY and CDR2 SVGEGT. The trim removed 6 bases at V and 1 base at J, leaving 8 bases unmatched. This CDR3 is CASRPSGGGSYNEQFF. The CDR3 DNA is TGTGCCAGCAGACCTAGCGGCGGGGGGTCCTACAATGAGCAGTTCTTC.

There are a few counts of this clone. This chain links TRBV5-1 with TRBJ2-7; 8 nucleotides match TRBD1. Germline CDR1 is SGHRS and CDR2 is YFSETQ. Germline trimming cut 0 bases from V and 3 bases from J; bases unmatched to any gene: 5. The CDR3 extends over 15 amino acids. The CDR3 loop is CASSLATGGVYEQYF. The DNA for the CDR3 is TGCGCCAGCAGCTTGGCCACAGGGGGTGTCTACGAGCAGTACTTC.

The chain employs TRBV30 and TRBJ1-2; D ambiguous. The CDR3 has 13 residues. Per germline, CDR1 GTSNPN and CDR2 SVGIG (reference sequence). V lost 0 bases, J lost 1 base, and 6 bases lay in between. CDR3 DNA: TGTGCCTGGAGTGTAGCCTTTAACTATGGCTACACCTTC. Translating it yields CAWSVAFNYGYTF.

This chain joins TRBV5-4 and TRBJ2-3, with 7 bases matching TRBD1. V trimming: 2 bases; J trimming: 5 bases; junction bases outside the gene matches: 5. CDR1 SGHNT and CDR2 YYREEE come from the germline V gene (reference sequence). This CDR3 comprises 14 residues. CDR3 nucleotide sequence: TGTGCCAGCAGCTTAGGGGGCGAAGGAGATACGCAGTATTTT. Amino acid sequence: CASSLGGEGDTQYF.

This sequence joins TRBV5-1 and TRBJ2-5; TRBD2 matches 7 bases. V shed 3 bases, J shed 5 bases, and the junction held 13 bases outside the gene matches. Germline V gives CDR1 SGHRS, CDR2 YFSETQ. CDR3 size: 16 residues. The CDR3 reads CASSSDVGGGQETQYF. The CDR3 bases are TGCGCCAGCAGCTCCGACGTGGGGGGAGGGCAGGAGACCCAGTACTTC.

This sequence joins TRBV28 and TRBJ1-1; D is unclear. The V and J ends lost 4 bases and 2 bases respectively, with 11 bases between them. Germline CDR1 reads MDHEN; CDR2 reads SYDVKM. The CDR3 totals 14 residues. The CDR3 DNA reads as TGTGCCAGCAGTTCCCCCGGAGAAAACACTGAAGCTTTCTTT. This translates into CASSSPGENTEAFF.

The gene calls are TRBV25-1 and TRBJ2-1; a weak D match, TRBD2 (6 bases). V lost 5 bases, J lost 5 bases, and 10 bases lay in between. The CDR3 covers 13 residues. CDR1 and CDR2 from the germline V gene are MGHDK and SYGVNS. CDR3 protein: CASSFAGNNEQFF. CDR3 coding DNA: TGTGCCAGCAGTTTTGCGGGAAACAATGAGCAGTTCTTC.

The rearrangement joins TRBV6-2 or TRBV6-3 to TRBJ1-6; perhaps TRBD1 as D (6 bases). Looked up from germline, CDR1 is MNHEY and CDR2 is SVGEGT. V shed 5 bases and J shed 7 bases, with 27 bases lying between them. The CDR3 loop spans 19 amino acids. CDR3 amino acids: CASSPHFRQVAGENSPLHF. The CDR3 coding sequence is TGTGCCAGCAGTCCCCACTTTCGACAGGTTGCAGGGGAGAATTCACCCCTCCACTTT.

The chain is built from TRBV2 and TRBJ2-5, with TRBD1 identical over 8 bases. The CDR3 is 15 residues long. The junction had 8 bases not matched to a gene; V was cut back by 6 bases and J by 2 bases. Per the germline V gene, CDR1 is SNHLY and CDR2 is FYNNEI. CDR3 residues: CASRDRDRQQETQYF. Written as DNA, the CDR3 is TGTGCCAGCAGAGATAGGGACAGGCAACAAGAGACCCAGTACTTC.

This clone appeared once. V is TRBV7-8 and J is TRBJ2-5; TRBD2 is a possible D gene (5 bases). Trimming took 0 bases from V and 5 from J, leaving 19 bases between them. The CDR3 sequence is 17 residues long. Germline values: CDR1 SGHVS, CDR2 FQNEAQ. This chain's CDR3 is CASSLASDGLLRETQYF. DNA for the CDR3: TGTGCCAGCAGCTTAGCCTCGGACGGACTCCTCCGGGAGACCCAGTACTTC.

The count of this clone is one. The CDR3 sequence: CASSQSWTSQGAGELFF. The CDR3 DNA reads as TGCGCCAGCAGCCAATCCTGGACTTCCCAGGGGGCCGGGGAGCTGTTTTTT. The V gene is TRBV4-3, the J gene TRBJ2-2; 7 bases map to TRBD1. The CDR3 loop spans 17 amino acids. V shed 2 bases and J 6 bases; nucleotides not matched to a gene: 12. Germline V gene sequence: CDR1 LGHNA, CDR2 YSLEER.

The chain links TRBV9 to TRBJ2-7, with D possibly TRBD1 on 5 matching bases. This CDR3 is 14 amino acids long. Germline V gives CDR1 SGDLS, CDR2 YYNGEE. Trimming removed 4 bases at V and 4 bases at J, with 15 bases between. CDR3 loop: CASSPQGLEYEQYF. The CDR3 DNA is TGTGCCAGCAGCCCTCAGGGTTTAGAGTACGAGCAGTACTTC.

The V call is TRBV4-3, the J call TRBJ1-5; 10 bases align to TRBD1. CDR1 LGHNA and CDR2 YSLEER come from the germline V gene. Trimming at V came to 0 bases and at J to 6 bases, leaving 14 bases not matched to a gene. The CDR3 sequence is 19 residues long. In DNA, the CDR3 is TGCGCCAGCAGCCAAGATCCGCCGGGACAGGGGCTCTCGAGTCAGCCCCAGCATTTT. It encodes CASSQDPPGQGLSSQPQHF.

The chain couples TRBV7-2 to TRBJ2-5; TRBD2 is a possible D gene (5 bases). Germline lookup yields CDR1 SGHTA and CDR2 FQGNSA. The CDR3 covers 14 residues. V shed 4 bases and J shed 4 bases, with 13 bases lying between them. The CDR3 sequence: CASSSLSGRETQYF. The CDR3 bases are TGTGCCAGCAGCTCCCTGTCTGGGAGAGAGACCCAGTACTTC. The whole variable domain, filled in from reference TRBV7-2 and TRBJ2-5, reads GAGVSQSPSNKVTEKGKDVELRCDPISGHTALYWYRQSLGQGLEFLIYFQGNSAPDKSGLPSDRFSAERTGGSVSTLTIQRTQQEDSAVYLCASSSLSGRETQYFGPGTRLLVL.

The J gene is TRBJ2-5, the V gene TRBV19, with 12 bases that match TRBD2. V shed 6 bases and J 4 bases; nucleotides not matched to a gene: 9. Germline V CDR1 and CDR2: LNHDA, SQIVND (reference sequence). The CDR3 has 16 amino acids. The CDR3 sequence: CASSPWAGLAGETQYF. DNA of the CDR3: TGTGCCAGTAGCCCATGGGCGGGACTAGCGGGAGAGACCCAGTACTTC.

The V gene is TRBV2, the J gene TRBJ1-5; weak D call: TRBD1 (5 bases). The CDR3 contains 16 residues. Germline V gene lookup returns CDR1 SNHLY and CDR2 FYNNEI. Trimming cost V 1 base and J 3 bases, with 13 bases left between them. The CDR3 spells CASSEEWGDPNQPQHF. CDR3 sequence (DNA): TGTGCCAGCAGTGAAGAATGGGGGGATCCCAATCAGCCCCAGCATTTT.

The rearrangement uses TRBV2 and TRBJ2-3, with TRBD1 matching over 9 bases. The germline V gene has CDR1 SNHLY and CDR2 FYNNEI. The CDR3 totals 15 residues. V dropped 7 bases and J dropped 2; count of bases not matched to a gene: 7. The CDR3 spells CASTRDRANTDTQYF. The CDR3 DNA reads TGTGCCAGCACTCGGGACAGGGCGAACACAGATACGCAGTATTTT.

The chain uses TRBV4-3 and TRBJ1-4, with D hard to call. Trimming removed 2 bases from V and 0 bases from J, with 7 bases in between. Looked up from germline, CDR1 is LGHNA and CDR2 is YSLEER. This CDR3 has 15 amino acids. Written as DNA, the CDR3 is TGCGCCAGCAGCCAAACTGGAGCAACTAATGAAAAACTGTTTTTT. Protein product: CASSQTGATNEKLFF.

The chain has TRBV28 and TRBJ2-3, with TRBD2 matching 7 bases. V lost 2 bases and J lost 0; bases outside the gene matches: 14. The CDR3 extends over 19 amino acids. Germline V gene lookup returns CDR1 MDHEN and CDR2 SYDVKM. The CDR3 DNA sequence: TGTGCCAGCAGTTTAAGTAGGTGGGGACTACCCGAGAGCACAGATACGCAGTATTTT. Protein: CASSLSRWGLPESTDTQYF.

The V call is TRBV9, the J call TRBJ1-1; D is ambiguous. There are 13 residues in the CDR3. Trimming shortened V by 4 bases and J by 0 bases, and 7 bases separated the two germline ends. CDR1 and CDR2 (germline): SGDLS, YYNGEE. In DNA form, the CDR3 reads TGTGCCAGCAGCAGTCAGGTGAACACTGAAGCTTTCTTT. Translated, it gives CASSSQVNTEAFF.

V gene TRBV19 combines with J gene TRBJ2-2; 7 positions match TRBD1. Germline V CDR1 and CDR2: LNHDA, SQIVND (reference sequence). The CDR3 runs to 15 residues. V shed 4 bases, J shed 2 bases, and the junction held 4 bases outside the gene matches. CDR3 residues: CASSKGDRNTGELFF. DNA of the CDR3: TGTGCCAGTAGTAAGGGGGACAGAAACACCGGGGAGCTGTTTTTT.

The rearrangement links TRBV13 to TRBJ1-2; tentative D call: TRBD1 (5 bases). V lost 4 bases to trimming and J lost 0 bases, with 15 bases between them. The CDR3 runs to 16 residues. Germline V gene data show CDR1 as PRHDT and CDR2 as FYEKMQ (reference sequence). The CDR3 bases are TGTGCCAGCAGCTCCGGACACCCTGGAACTAACTATGGCTACACCTTC. It yields the protein CASSSGHPGTNYGYTF. The full variable domain, rest sourced from reference TRBV13 and TRBJ1-2, is AAGVIQSPRHLIKEKRETATLKCYPIPRHDTVYWYQQGPGQDPQFLISFYEKMQSDKGSIPDRFSAQQFSDYHSELNMSSLELGDSALYFCASSSGHPGTNYGYTFGSGTRLTVV.

This clone is judged medium-sized. This chain uses TRBV6-1 with TRBJ2-6; TRBD2 might be the D (5 bases). V lost 3 bases and J lost 0, with 6 bases in between. The CDR3 spans 15 residues. Germline values: CDR1 MNHNS, CDR2 SASEGT. The CDR3 loop is CASSDRDSGANVLTF. In nucleotides, the CDR3 is TGTGCCAGCAGTGATCGGGACTCTGGGGCCAACGTCCTGACTTTC.